The 6 T cell receptor beta chains presented below share a single source sample, sequenced in a study of cytomegalovirus exposure and HLA in healthy donors. Primers for the PCR totalled 60 Vbeta and 13 Jbeta. The protocol was immunoSEQ multiplex PCR, while the TCRdb copy is restricted to in-frame clones and leaves out a portion. The sample yields over 65,000 clones, 80% to 90% seen once. Sequencing was performed on PBMCs. These receptors came from a young woman in good health and CMV-seronegative.

This clone turned up a few times. The rearrangement uses TRBV19 and TRBJ2-1, with TRBD1 matching over 9 bases. This CDR3 has 17 amino acids. Trimming cost V 5 bases and J 0 bases; bases outside gene matches: 8. CDR1 is LNHDA, CDR2 SQIVND, per germline (reference sequence). The DNA for the CDR3 is TGTGCCAGTAGTGATAACAGGGGGCCCAGCTCCTACAATGAGCAGTTCTTC. Translated, it gives CASSDNRGPSSYNEQFF.

V and J are TRBV15 and TRBJ2-7; 9 bases are a match to TRBD1. Germline V gene lookup returns CDR1 LNHNV and CDR2 YYDKDF (reference sequence). Trimming cost V 2 bases and J 2 bases; bases outside gene matches: 7. The CDR3 totals 16 residues. CDR3 in amino acids: CATSRPLGTGTYEQYF. As DNA, the CDR3 is TGTGCCACCAGCAGACCCCTGGGGACAGGGACCTACGAGCAGTACTTC. Combining the CDR3 with reference TRBV15 and TRBJ2-7 gives the whole variable domain DAMVIQNPRYQVTQFGKPVTLSCSQTLNHNVMYWYQQKSSQAPKLLFHYYDKDFNNEADTPDNFQSRRPNTSFCFLDIRSPGLGDTAMYLCATSRPLGTGTYEQYFGPGTRLTVT.

This chain joins TRBV13 and TRBJ1-1; a possible D gene is TRBD1 (5 bases). Germline CDR1 PRHDT, CDR2 FYEKMQ (reference sequence). This CDR3 has 15 residues. The V gene lost 3 bases and the J gene lost 8 bases, with 19 bases spanning the gap. The CDR3 nucleotides read TGTGCCAGCAGCTTGTTGGGACTCCATCCAACCGAAGCTTTCTTT. Its protein is CASSLLGLHPTEAFF.

This clone was seen only once. V is TRBV28 and J is TRBJ2-3, with D maybe TRBD2 (5 bases). CDR1 MDHEN and CDR2 SYDVKM come from the germline V gene. Trimming cost V 5 bases and J 1 base, with 13 bases left between them. The CDR3 runs 15 residues. For the CDR3, the DNA is TGTGCCAGCAGTCGTGGCCTTAGCGGCACAGATACGCAGTATTTT. Translating gives CASSRGLSGTDTQYF.

The genes are TRBV14 and TRBJ2-5; 10 nucleotides match TRBD1. Germline trimming cut 4 bases from V and 11 bases from J; bases unmatched to any gene: 16. CDR1 is SGHDN and CDR2 is FVKESK in the germline V gene. The CDR3 contains 16 residues. CDR3 in amino acids: CASSRWETGGKREQYF. CDR3 coding DNA: TGTGCCAGCAGCCGATGGGAGACAGGGGGCAAGAGGGAGCAGTACTTC. Supplemented by reference TRBV14 and TRBJ2-5, the full variable domain reads EAGVTQFPSHSVIEKGQTVTLRCDPISGHDNLYWYRRVMGKEIKFLLHFVKESKQDESGMPNNRFLAERTGGTYSTLKVQPAELEDSGVYFCASSRWETGGKREQYFGPGTRLLVL.

The rearrangement uses TRBV6-1 and TRBJ1-5; TRBD1 aligns across 9 bases. The germline V gene has CDR1 MNHNS and CDR2 SASEGT. J lost 4 bases, V lost 7 bases, and 8 bases had no gene match. CDR3 length: 15 amino acids. CDR3 DNA sequence: TGTGCCAGCAAAGACAGGGGGACCAGGAATCAGCCCCAGCATTTT. It yields the protein CASKDRGTRNQPQHF.